This T cell receptor beta chain was sequenced during a study of T cells after yellow fever vaccination. The CDR3 spans 11 residues. With 6 bases clipped from V and 13 bases from J, the junction kept 3 bases outside the gene matches. The germline CDR1 and CDR2 sequences are SEHNR and FQNEAQ (reference sequence). TCRdb reprocessed the 5' RACE reads via MiXCR and lists one record per CDR3 protein. The sample has fewer than 350,000 distinct CDR3 sequences; 4% to 5.5% are singletons. Sample: PBMCs, taken 15 days after the yellow fever booster vaccination. The TCR was taken from a man in his late teens or twenties who received the YFV17D yellow fever vaccine. The chain uses TRBV7-9 and TRBJ2-1; 10 bases are shared with TRBD2. Here the CDR3 reads CASSRTSGQFF. CDR3 in DNA: TGTGCCAGCAGTCGGACTAGCGGACAGTTCTTC.